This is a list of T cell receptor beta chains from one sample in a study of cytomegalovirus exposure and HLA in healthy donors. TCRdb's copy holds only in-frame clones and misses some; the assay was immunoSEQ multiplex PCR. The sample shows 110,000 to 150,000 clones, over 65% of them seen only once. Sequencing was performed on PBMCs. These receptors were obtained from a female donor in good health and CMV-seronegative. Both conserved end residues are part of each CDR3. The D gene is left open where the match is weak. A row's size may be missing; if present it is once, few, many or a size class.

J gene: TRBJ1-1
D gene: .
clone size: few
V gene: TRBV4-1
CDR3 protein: CASSQQGGWTEAFF
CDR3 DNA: TGCGCCAGCAGCCAACAAGGAGGATGGACTGAAGCTTTCTTT

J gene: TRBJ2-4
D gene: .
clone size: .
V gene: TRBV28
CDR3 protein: CASSLFGGTRAKNIQYF
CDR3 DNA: TGTGCCAGCAGTTTATTTGGGGGGACCCGAGCCAAAAACATTCAGTACTTC

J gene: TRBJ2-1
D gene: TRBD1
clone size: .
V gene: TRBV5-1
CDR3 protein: CASRFAGTGAVNEQFF
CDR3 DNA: TGCGCCAGCAGATTTGCGGGGACAGGGGCGGTCAATGAGCAGTTCTTC

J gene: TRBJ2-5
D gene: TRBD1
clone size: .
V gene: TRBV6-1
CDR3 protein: CASNRGDQETQYF
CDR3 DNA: TGTGCCAGCAACAGGGGTGACCAAGAGACCCAGTACTTC

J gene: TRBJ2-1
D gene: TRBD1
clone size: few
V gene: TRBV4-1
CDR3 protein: CASSHPGQGGHNEQFF
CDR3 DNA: TGCGCCAGCAGCCACCCCGGACAGGGGGGACACAATGAGCAGTTCTTC

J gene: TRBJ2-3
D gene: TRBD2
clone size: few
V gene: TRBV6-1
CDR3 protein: CASSSGGGRPDTQYF
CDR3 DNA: TGTGCCAGCAGTTCGGGCGGGGGGCGCCCAGATACGCAGTATTTT

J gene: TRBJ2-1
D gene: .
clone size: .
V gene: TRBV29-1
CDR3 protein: CSVEGRRQTHSYNEQFF
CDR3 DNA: TGCAGCGTTGAAGGTAGGAGACAGACCCACTCCTACAATGAGCAGTTCTTC

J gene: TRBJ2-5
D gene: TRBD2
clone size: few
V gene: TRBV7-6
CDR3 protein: CASSVPGTSGRANDVTQYF
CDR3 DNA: TGTGCCAGCAGCGTACCGGGGACTAGCGGGAGGGCTAACGATGTGACCCAGTACTTC

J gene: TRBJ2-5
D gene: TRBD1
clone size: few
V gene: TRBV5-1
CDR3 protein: CASSPLRTGDQETQYF
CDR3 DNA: TGCGCCAGCAGCCCGCTTAGGACAGGTGATCAAGAGACCCAGTACTTC

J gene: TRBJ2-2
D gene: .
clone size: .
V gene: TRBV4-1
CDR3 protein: CASSQVDMGLTTGELFF
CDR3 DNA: TGCGCCAGCAGCCAAGTCGACATGGGTCTAACGACCGGGGAGCTGTTTTTT

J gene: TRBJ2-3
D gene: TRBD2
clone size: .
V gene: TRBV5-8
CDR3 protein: CASSLYMGGASTDTQYF
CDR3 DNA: TGTGCCAGCAGCTTGTATATGGGAGGGGCAAGCACAGATACGCAGTATTTT

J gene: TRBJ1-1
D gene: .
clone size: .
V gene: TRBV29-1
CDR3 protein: CSVSQGSEAFF
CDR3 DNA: TGCAGCGTAAGCCAGGGATCTGAAGCTTTCTTT

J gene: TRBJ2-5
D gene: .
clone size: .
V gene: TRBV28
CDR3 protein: CASSLQGPLQETQYF
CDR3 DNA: TGTGCCAGCAGCCTCCAGGGTCCCCTCCAAGAGACCCAGTACTTC

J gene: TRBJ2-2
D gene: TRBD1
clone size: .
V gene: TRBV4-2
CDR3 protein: CASSQVSPGGANTGELFF
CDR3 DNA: TGTGCCAGCAGCCAAGTTTCGCCAGGGGGCGCGAACACCGGGGAGCTGTTTTTT

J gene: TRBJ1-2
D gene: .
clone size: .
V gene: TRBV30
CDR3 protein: CAWMVDTEYYGYTF
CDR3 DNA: TGTGCCTGGATGGTGGACACGGAATACTATGGCTACACCTTC

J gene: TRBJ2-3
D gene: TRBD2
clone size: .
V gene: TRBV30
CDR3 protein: CAWSPGTNTDTQYF
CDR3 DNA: TGTGCCTGGAGCCCTGGGACTAACACAGATACGCAGTATTTT

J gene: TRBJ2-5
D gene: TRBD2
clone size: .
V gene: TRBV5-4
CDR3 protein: CASSRAGLADQETQYF
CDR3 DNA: TGTGCCAGCAGCAGAGCTGGACTAGCGGACCAAGAGACCCAGTACTTC

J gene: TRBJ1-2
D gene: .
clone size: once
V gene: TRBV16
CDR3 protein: CASSQFLGGVGGYTF
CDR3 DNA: TGTGCCAGCAGCCAATTTTTGGGGGGAGTCGGTGGCTACACCTTC

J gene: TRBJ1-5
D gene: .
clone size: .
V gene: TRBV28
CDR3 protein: CALGGSNQPQHF
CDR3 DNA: TGTGCCCTCGGCGGATCCAATCAGCCCCAGCATTTT

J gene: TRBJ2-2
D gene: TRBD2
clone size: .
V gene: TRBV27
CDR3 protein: CASTKITGLAGRTGELFF
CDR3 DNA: TGTGCCAGTACTAAGATAACGGGACTAGCGGGGCGGACCGGGGAGCTGTTTTTT

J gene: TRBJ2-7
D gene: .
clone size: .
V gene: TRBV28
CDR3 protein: CASSWRDSNYEQYF
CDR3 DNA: TGTGCCAGCAGTTGGAGGGACAGCAACTACGAGCAGTACTTC

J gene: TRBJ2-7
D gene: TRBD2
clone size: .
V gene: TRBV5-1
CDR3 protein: CASSLGRGGRAYEQYF
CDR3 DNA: TGCGCCAGCAGCTTGGGCCGGGGCGGGAGGGCCTACGAGCAGTACTTC

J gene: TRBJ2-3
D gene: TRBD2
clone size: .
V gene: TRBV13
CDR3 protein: CASSYLAGGPSDTQYF
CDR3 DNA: TGTGCCAGCAGCTATCTAGCGGGGGGGCCGTCAGATACGCAGTATTTT

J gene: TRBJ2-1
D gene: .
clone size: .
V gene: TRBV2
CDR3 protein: CASSDFRAGQKFF
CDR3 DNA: TGTGCCAGCAGTGATTTTCGGGCGGGACAGAAGTTCTTC

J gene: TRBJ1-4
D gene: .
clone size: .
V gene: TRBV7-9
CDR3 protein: CASSYSRGLNEKLFF
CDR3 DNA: TGTGCCAGCAGCTATTCCCGGGGACTTAATGAAAAACTGTTTTTT

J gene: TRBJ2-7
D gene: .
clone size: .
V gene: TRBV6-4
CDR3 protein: CASSPGGPLYEQYF
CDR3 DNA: TGTGCCAGCAGTCCCGGGGGGCCGTTATACGAGCAGTACTTC

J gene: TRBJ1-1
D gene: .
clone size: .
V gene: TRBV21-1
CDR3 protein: CASSKAKEQGPGNTEAFF
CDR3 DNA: TGTGCCAGCAGCAAAGCGAAGGAACAGGGCCCCGGGAACACTGAAGCTTTCTTT

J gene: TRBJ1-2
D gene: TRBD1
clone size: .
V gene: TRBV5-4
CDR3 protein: CASSSPLQGTDYGYTF
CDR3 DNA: TGTGCCAGCAGCTCCCCGCTACAGGGGACGGACTATGGCTACACCTTC

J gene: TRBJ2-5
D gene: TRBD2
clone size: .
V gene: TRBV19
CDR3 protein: CASSKTSRGETQYF
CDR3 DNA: TGTGCCAGTAGTAAGACTAGCCGGGGCGAGACCCAGTACTTC